This T cell receptor (beta chain) originates from a study of T cells in Graves' hyperthyroidism and ophthalmopathy. Study-level results: Researchers report that a 13 V-J model separated ophthalmopathy from stable hyperthyroidism.

Individuals with ophthalmopathy presented a Clinical Activity Score of at least 3, a NOSPECS grade of at least 4 and a duration under 3 months. For this clonotype: No antigen is known for it. This sequence may be a read error, since a much larger clone differs from it by one base.

Amplified TCR beta CDR3 regions came from RNA transcripts. HTBI primers were used for first-round RT-PCR of the TCR CDR3. TCRdb fed the multiplex PCR reads into MiXCR, producing one record per CDR3 protein. The table lists approximately 410,000 distinct CDR3 sequences, roughly 14% of them singletons. CDR1 and CDR2 (germline): SGHVS, FQNEAQ. CDR3 length equals 13 residues. The material sequenced was blood. The receptor's source is a man between 18 and 35 years old with Graves' ophthalmopathy. V usage is TRBV7-8 and J usage is TRBJ1-1; unclear D gene. The CDR3 DNA reads TGTGCCCGCAGCTTATGGGTGAACACTGAAGCTTTCTTT. Translated, it gives CARSLWVNTEAFF.